The entry below gives a single T cell receptor beta chain sequence along with its context. Here immunoSEQ multiplex PCR was the method, and the copy in TCRdb shows in-frame clones only, minus some. Of about 34,000 clones listed, approximately 69% are singletons. This CDR3 comprises 14 residues. CDR1 MNHEY and CDR2 SVGAGI come from the germline V gene. Trimming shortened V by 0 bases and J by 8 bases, and 10 bases separated the two germline ends. This sample is part of a study of STAT5B mutations in CD4+ large granular lymphocyte leukemia. The sequence was collected from a human donor in good health. The V and J genes are TRBV6-5 and TRBJ1-4, with D perhaps matching TRBD1 (5 bases). The specimen was CD4+ T cells from blood buffy coats. This chain's CDR3 is CASSYSFRVEKLFF. CDR3 DNA sequence: TGTGCCAGCAGTTACTCCTTCAGGGTAGAAAAACTGTTTTTT.